This is a list of T cell receptor beta chains from one sample in a study of T-cell reconstitution after alpha-beta-depleted transplantation in children. MiXCR, run by TCRdb on the PCR reads, gives a single entry per CDR3 protein. The sample has 60,000 to 70,000 distinct CDR3 sequences, roughly 4.9% seen once; the top ten hold 15% to 20%. Specimen: PBMCs, mostly from graft donor cells, collected 180 days after TCRalphabeta/CD19-depleted stem cell transplant. The source is a boy in the first two years of life who had a stem cell transplant for acute myeloid leukemia, so the T cells may come from the graft donor. CDR3s include the opening cysteine and the closing phenylalanine or tryptophan. D genes are given only for firm matches. Rows give clone size only sometimes, using once, few, many, or a class for an expanded clone.

V	size	D	length	J	CDR3
TRBV5-8	many	NA	15	TRBJ2-7	CASSLRGAYTYEQYF
TRBV3-1	many	NA	15	TRBJ1-5	CASSLSGGSNQPQHF
TRBV6-2/TRBV6-3	many	TRBD1	14	TRBJ1-2	CASSSTGGAYGYTF
TRBV12-5	many	NA	15	TRBJ1-2	CASGSTSTVRYGYTF
TRBV5-1	many	NA	16	TRBJ2-1	CASSVPGTWGYNEQFF
TRBV20-1	many	NA	12	TRBJ1-1	CSAREILTEAFF
TRBV12-3/TRBV12-4	many	NA	13	TRBJ2-1	CASSSSSYNEQFF
TRBV5-1	many	NA	16	TRBJ2-5	CASSLIGRVGEETQYF
TRBV7-2	many	NA	12	TRBJ1-1	CASSLERVRAFF
TRBV12-3/TRBV12-4	many	NA	13	TRBJ1-5	CASSLAQDQPQHF
TRBV20-1	many	NA	14	TRBJ1-5	CSARDAGAGQPQHF
TRBV10-3	many	NA	14	TRBJ2-1	CAIKSVGAGNEQFF
TRBV20-1	many	NA	14	TRBJ2-2	CSASWALNTGELFF
TRBV4-2	NA	NA	14	TRBJ2-3	CARSPGLVCSEQYF
TRBV5-1	many	TRBD1	15	TRBJ2-1	CASSRTGGPNNEQFF
TRBV11-3	many	NA	15	TRBJ1-2	CASSLEPRRDYGYTF
TRBV20-1	many	NA	13	TRBJ2-2	CSVKRLNTGELFF
TRBV3-1	many	NA	13	TRBJ2-2	CASSQVEAGELFF
TRBV20-1	many	NA	14	TRBJ2-1	CSAFRGPPYNEQFF
TRBV28	many	NA	14	TRBJ1-5	CASSWPSSNQPQHF
TRBV9	many	NA	15	TRBJ2-5	CASSVSDAPQETQYF
TRBV5-4	few	TRBD2	15	TRBJ2-3	CASSRTSGETDTQYF
TRBV5-6	many	NA	13	TRBJ2-6	CASTSPGANVLTF
TRBV10-3	many	NA	15	TRBJ1-2	CAISSPTDMTYGYTF
TRBV20-1	many	TRBD2	16	TRBJ2-3	CSARDWGLAGGDTQYF
TRBV20-1	many	NA	14	TRBJ1-5	CSARATGSLQPQHF
TRBV29-1	many	NA	15	TRBJ2-5	CSALRGGAGQETQYF
TRBV4-3	many	TRBD1	15	TRBJ2-7	CASSQDRDRSYEQYF
TRBV6-5	many	TRBD1	13	TRBJ1-2	CASSYPGQDGYTF
TRBV15	many	NA	15	TRBJ2-3	CATSRNDPSTDTQYF
TRBV29-1	many	NA	13	TRBJ1-5	CSVGENSNQPQHF
TRBV20-1	many	NA	12	TRBJ2-1	CSAEDTDNEQFF
TRBV14	many	NA	14	TRBJ1-2	CASSQDRGGYGYTF
TRBV6-4	many	TRBD2	14	TRBJ2-3	CASSPAGGTDTQYF
TRBV20-1	many	NA	14	TRBJ2-6	CSARGAAGANVLTF
TRBV12-3/TRBV12-4	NA	TRBD2	18	TRBJ2-5	CAICLTPTSGGWRETQYF
TRBV5-1	many	NA	15	TRBJ1-2	CASSLEVALNYGYTF
TRBV15	many	TRBD1	14	TRBJ1-1	CATRRDRERGEAFF
TRBV4-1	many	TRBD2	15	TRBJ2-1	CASSLLAISYNEQFF
TRBV20-1	many	NA	15	TRBJ1-2	CSASQVGGRHYGYTF
TRBV7-9	many	NA	12	TRBJ2-7	CASSLRSYEQYF
TRBV20-1	many	NA	13	TRBJ2-7	CSARETDPYEQYF